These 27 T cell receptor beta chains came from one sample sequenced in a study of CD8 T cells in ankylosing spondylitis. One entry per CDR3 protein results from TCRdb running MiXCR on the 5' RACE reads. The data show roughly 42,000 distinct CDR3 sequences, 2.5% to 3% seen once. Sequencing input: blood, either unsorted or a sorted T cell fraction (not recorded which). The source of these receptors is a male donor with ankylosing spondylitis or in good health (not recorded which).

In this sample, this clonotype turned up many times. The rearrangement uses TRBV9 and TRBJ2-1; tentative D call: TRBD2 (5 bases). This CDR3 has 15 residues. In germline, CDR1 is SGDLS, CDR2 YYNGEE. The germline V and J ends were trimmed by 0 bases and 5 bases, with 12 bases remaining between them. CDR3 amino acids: CASSVEGERNNEQFF. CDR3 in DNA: TGTGCCAGCAGCGTAGAGGGAGAGAGGAACAATGAGCAGTTCTTC. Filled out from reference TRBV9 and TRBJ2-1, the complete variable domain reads DSGVTQTPKHLITATGQRVTLRCSPRSGDLSVYWYQQSLDQGLQFLIQYYNGEERAKGNILERFSAQQFPDLHSELNLSSLELGDSALYFCASSVEGERNNEQFFGPGTRLTVL.

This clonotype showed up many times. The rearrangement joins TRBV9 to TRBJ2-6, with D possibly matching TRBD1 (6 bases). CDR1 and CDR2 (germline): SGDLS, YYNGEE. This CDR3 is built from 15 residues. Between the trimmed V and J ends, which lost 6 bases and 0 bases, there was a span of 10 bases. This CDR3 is CASTQGFSGANVLTF. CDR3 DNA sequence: TGTGCCAGCACCCAGGGGTTCTCTGGGGCCAACGTCCTGACTTTC. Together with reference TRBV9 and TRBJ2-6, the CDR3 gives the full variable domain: DSGVTQTPKHLITATGQRVTLRCSPRSGDLSVYWYQQSLDQGLQFLIQYYNGEERAKGNILERFSAQQFPDLHSELNLSSLELGDSALYFCASTQGFSGANVLTFGAGSRLTVL.

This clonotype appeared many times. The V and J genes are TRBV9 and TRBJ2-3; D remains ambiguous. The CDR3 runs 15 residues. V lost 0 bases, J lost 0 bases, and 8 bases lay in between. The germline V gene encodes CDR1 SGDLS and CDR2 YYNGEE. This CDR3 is CASSVDGASTDTQYF. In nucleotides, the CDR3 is TGTGCCAGCAGCGTAGACGGAGCTAGCACAGATACGCAGTATTTT.

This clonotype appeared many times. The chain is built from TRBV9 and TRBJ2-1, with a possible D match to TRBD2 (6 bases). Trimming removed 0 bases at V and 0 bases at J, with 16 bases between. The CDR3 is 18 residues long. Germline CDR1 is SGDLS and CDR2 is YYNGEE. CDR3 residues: CASSVGFGGGGSYNEQFF. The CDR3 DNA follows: TGTGCCAGCAGCGTAGGCTTTGGGGGAGGAGGCTCCTACAATGAGCAGTTCTTC. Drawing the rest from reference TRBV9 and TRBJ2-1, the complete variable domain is DSGVTQTPKHLITATGQRVTLRCSPRSGDLSVYWYQQSLDQGLQFLIQYYNGEERAKGNILERFSAQQFPDLHSELNLSSLELGDSALYFCASSVGFGGGGSYNEQFFGPGTRLTVL.

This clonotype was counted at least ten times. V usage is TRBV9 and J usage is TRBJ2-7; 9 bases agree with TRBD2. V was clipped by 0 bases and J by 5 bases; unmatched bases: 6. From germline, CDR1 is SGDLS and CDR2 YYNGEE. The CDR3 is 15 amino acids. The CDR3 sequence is CASSVDLSGSNEQYF. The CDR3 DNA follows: TGTGCCAGCAGCGTAGATCTTAGCGGGAGCAACGAGCAGTACTTC.

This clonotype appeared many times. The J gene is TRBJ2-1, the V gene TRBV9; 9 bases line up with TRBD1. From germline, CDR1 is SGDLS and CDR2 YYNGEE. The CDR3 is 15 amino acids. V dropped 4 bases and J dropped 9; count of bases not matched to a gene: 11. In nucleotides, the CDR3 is TGTGCCAGCAGCCTTATGACAGGGGGGGTCGGTGAGCAGTTCTTC. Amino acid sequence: CASSLMTGGVGEQFF.

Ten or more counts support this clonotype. For the CDR3, the DNA is TGTGCCAGCAGCGTCGGACAGGCGCGGACTGAAGCTTTCTTT. As protein: CASSVGQARTEAFF. J is TRBJ1-1 and V is TRBV9; TRBD1 aligns across 7 bases. The V gene's germline CDR1 is SGDLS and CDR2 YYNGEE. This CDR3 has 14 amino acids. V was clipped by 2 bases and J by 5 bases; unmatched bases: 6.

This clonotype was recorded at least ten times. Written as DNA, the CDR3 is TGTGCCAGCAGCGCCGGGACATCTTTTTATGGCTACACCTTC. Amino acid sequence: CASSAGTSFYGYTF. This chain links TRBV9 with TRBJ1-2; D may be TRBD1 (6 bases). The V end was cut by 3 bases, the J end by 5 bases, with 14 bases between. Germline CDR1 is SGDLS and CDR2 is YYNGEE. The CDR3 has 14 residues.

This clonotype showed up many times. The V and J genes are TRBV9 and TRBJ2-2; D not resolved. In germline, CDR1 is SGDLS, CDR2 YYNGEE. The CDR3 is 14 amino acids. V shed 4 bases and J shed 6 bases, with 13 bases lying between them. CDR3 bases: TGTGCCAGCAGCCCACATCAGGAGTCCGGGGAGCTGTTTTTT. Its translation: CASSPHQESGELFF.

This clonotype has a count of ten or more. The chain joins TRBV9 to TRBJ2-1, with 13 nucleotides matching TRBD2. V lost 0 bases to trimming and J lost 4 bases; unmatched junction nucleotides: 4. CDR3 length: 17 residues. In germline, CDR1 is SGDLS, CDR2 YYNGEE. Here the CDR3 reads CASSVGGGLAGYNEQFF. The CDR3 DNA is TGTGCCAGCAGCGTAGGTGGGGGACTAGCGGGATACAATGAGCAGTTCTTC. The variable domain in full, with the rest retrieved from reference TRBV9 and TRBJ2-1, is DSGVTQTPKHLITATGQRVTLRCSPRSGDLSVYWYQQSLDQGLQFLIQYYNGEERAKGNILERFSAQQFPDLHSELNLSSLELGDSALYFCASSVGGGLAGYNEQFFGPGTRLTVL.

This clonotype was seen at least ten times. For the CDR3, the DNA is TGTGCCAGCAGCCCGAGACACAGTCGAGCAACTAATGAAAAACTGTTTTTT. Residues: CASSPRHSRATNEKLFF. This sequence joins TRBV9 and TRBJ1-4, with D uncertain. Between the trimmed V and J ends, which lost 4 bases and 0 bases, there was a span of 16 bases. This CDR3 has 17 amino acids. Germline CDR1 and CDR2: SGDLS and YYNGEE.

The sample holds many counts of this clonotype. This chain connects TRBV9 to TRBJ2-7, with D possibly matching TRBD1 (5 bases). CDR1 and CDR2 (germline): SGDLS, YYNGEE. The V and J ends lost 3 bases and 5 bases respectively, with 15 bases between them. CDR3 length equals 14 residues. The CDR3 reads CASSATSGRHEQYF. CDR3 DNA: TGTGCCAGCAGCGCTACTTCAGGGCGCCACGAGCAGTACTTC.

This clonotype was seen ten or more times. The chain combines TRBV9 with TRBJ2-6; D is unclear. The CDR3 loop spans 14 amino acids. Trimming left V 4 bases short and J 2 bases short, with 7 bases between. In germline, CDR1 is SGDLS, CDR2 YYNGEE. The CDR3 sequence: CASSPHAGANVLTF. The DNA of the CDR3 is TGTGCCAGCAGCCCCCATGCTGGGGCCAACGTCCTGACTTTC.

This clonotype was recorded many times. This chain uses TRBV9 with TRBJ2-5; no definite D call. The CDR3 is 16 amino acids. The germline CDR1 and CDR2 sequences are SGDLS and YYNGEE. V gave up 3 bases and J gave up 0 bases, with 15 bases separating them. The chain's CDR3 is CASSANPWSDQETQYF. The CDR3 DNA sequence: TGTGCCAGCAGCGCAAACCCTTGGTCAGACCAAGAGACCCAGTACTTC.

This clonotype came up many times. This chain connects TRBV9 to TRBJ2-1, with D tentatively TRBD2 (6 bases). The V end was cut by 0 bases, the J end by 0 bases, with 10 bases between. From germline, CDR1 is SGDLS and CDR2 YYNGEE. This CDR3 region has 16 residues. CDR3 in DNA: TGTGCCAGCAGCGTAGTCCCCGGGAGCTCCTACAATGAGCAGTTCTTC. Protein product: CASSVVPGSSYNEQFF.

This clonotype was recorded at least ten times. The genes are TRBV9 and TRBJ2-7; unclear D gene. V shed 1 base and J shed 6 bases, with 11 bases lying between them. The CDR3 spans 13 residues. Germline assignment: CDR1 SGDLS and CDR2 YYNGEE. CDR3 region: CASSVRSTSEQYF. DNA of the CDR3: TGTGCCAGCAGCGTACGGTCAACCTCCGAGCAGTACTTC.

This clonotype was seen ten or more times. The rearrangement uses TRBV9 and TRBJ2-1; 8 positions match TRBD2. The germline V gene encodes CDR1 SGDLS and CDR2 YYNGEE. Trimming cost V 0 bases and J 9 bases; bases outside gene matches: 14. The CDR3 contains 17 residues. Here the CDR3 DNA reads TGTGCCAGCAGCGTAGGGGCCTCTAGCGGGCCCTTTGGTGAGCAGTTCTTC. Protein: CASSVGASSGPFGEQFF.

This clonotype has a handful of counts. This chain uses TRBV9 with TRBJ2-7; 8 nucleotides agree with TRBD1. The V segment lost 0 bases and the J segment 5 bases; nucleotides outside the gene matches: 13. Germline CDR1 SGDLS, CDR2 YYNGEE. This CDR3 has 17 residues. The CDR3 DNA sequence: TGTGCCAGCAGCGTAGCTATCGCCGGGACAGGAAAAGACGAGCAGTACTTC. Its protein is CASSVAIAGTGKDEQYF.

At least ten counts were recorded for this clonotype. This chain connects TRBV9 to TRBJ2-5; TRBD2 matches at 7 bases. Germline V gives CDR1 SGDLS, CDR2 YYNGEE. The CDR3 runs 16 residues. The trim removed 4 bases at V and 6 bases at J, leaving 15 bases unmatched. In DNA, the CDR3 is TGTGCCAGCAGCCCCTCGTCCCTGCGGGAGCCCAAGACCCAGTACTTC. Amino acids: CASSPSSLREPKTQYF. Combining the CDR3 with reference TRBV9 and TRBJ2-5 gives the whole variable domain DSGVTQTPKHLITATGQRVTLRCSPRSGDLSVYWYQQSLDQGLQFLIQYYNGEERAKGNILERFSAQQFPDLHSELNLSSLELGDSALYFCASSPSSLREPKTQYFGPGTRLLVL.

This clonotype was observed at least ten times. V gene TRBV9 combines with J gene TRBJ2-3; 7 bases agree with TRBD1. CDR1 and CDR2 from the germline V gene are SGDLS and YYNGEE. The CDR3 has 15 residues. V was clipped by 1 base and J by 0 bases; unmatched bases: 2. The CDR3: CASSVLQGSTDTQYF. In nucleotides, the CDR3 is TGTGCCAGCAGCGTATTACAGGGGAGCACAGATACGCAGTATTTT. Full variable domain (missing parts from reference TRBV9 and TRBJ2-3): DSGVTQTPKHLITATGQRVTLRCSPRSGDLSVYWYQQSLDQGLQFLIQYYNGEERAKGNILERFSAQQFPDLHSELNLSSLELGDSALYFCASSVLQGSTDTQYFGPGTRLTVL.

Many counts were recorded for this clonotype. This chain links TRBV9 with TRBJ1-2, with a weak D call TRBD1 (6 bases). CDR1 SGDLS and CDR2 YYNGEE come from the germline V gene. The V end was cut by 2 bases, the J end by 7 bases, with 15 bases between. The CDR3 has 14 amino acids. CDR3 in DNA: TGTGCCAGCAGCGTCCATCAGGGGTTGGGTGGCTACACCTTC. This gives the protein CASSVHQGLGGYTF.

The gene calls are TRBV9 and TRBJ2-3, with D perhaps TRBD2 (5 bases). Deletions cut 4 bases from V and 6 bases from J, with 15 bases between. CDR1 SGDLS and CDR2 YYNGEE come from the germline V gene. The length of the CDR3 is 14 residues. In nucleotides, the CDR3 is TGTGCCAGCAGCAGAGGGCCAACCCCGGATACGCAGTATTTT. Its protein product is CASSRGPTPDTQYF.

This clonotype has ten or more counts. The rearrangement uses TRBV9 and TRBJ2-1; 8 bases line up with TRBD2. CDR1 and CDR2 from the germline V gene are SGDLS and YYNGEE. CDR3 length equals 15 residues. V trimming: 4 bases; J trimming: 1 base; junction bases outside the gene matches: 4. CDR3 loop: CASSKTSVSYNEQFF. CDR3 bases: TGTGCCAGCAGCAAGACTAGCGTGTCCTACAATGAGCAGTTCTTC. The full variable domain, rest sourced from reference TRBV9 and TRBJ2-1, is DSGVTQTPKHLITATGQRVTLRCSPRSGDLSVYWYQQSLDQGLQFLIQYYNGEERAKGNILERFSAQQFPDLHSELNLSSLELGDSALYFCASSKTSVSYNEQFFGPGTRLTVL.

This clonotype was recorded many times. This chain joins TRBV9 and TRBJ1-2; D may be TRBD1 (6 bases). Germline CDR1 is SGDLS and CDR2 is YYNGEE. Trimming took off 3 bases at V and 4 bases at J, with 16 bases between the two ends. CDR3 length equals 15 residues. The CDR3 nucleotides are TGTGCCAGCAGCGAAGACTCACAGGGTTTCTATGGCTACACCTTC. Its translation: CASSEDSQGFYGYTF.

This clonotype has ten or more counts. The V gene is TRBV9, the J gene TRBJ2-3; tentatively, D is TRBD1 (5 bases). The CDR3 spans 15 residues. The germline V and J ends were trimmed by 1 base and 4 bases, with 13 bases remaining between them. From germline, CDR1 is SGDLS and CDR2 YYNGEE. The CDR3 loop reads CASSVSSRGPDTQYF. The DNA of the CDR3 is TGTGCCAGCAGCGTAAGCAGTAGGGGCCCAGATACGCAGTATTTT.

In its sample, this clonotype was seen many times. In DNA, the CDR3 is TGTGCCAGCAGCGTCCTCCTAGGGGTCGGAGAGACCCAGTACTTC. This codes for CASSVLLGVGETQYF. The chain joins TRBV9 to TRBJ2-5; TRBD1 might be the D (5 bases). In germline, CDR1 is SGDLS, CDR2 YYNGEE. The CDR3 covers 15 residues. Deletions cut 2 bases from V and 4 bases from J, with 15 bases between.

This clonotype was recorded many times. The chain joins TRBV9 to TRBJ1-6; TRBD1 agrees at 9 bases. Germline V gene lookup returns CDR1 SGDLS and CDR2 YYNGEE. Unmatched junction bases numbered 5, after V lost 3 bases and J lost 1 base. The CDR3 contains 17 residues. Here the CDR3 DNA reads TGTGCCAGCAGCGAGGGGACAGGGACGTCCTATAATTCACCCCTCCACTTT. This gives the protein CASSEGTGTSYNSPLHF.